This TCR beta chain was profiled in a study of cytomegalovirus exposure and HLA in healthy donors. 60 Vbeta and 13 Jbeta primers were used in PCR. TCRdb's table, derived via immunoSEQ multiplex PCR, lists solely in-frame clones and lacks some. The repertoire holds fewer than 80,000 clones, with 67% as singletons. Trimming took off 6 bases at V and 0 bases at J, with 17 bases between the two ends. Germline lookup yields CDR1 SGHRS and CDR2 YFSETQ. The CDR3 length is 16 residues. This clone was recorded once. The sequencing sample was made of PBMCs. The V and J genes are TRBV5-1 and TRBJ2-3; unclear D gene. This clonotype originated in a woman aged 45-60 years in good health and CMV-seropositive. This CDR3 reads CASIQGVHSSTDTQYF. CDR3 sequence (DNA): TGCGCCAGCATCCAAGGAGTACACTCTAGCACAGATACGCAGTATTTT.